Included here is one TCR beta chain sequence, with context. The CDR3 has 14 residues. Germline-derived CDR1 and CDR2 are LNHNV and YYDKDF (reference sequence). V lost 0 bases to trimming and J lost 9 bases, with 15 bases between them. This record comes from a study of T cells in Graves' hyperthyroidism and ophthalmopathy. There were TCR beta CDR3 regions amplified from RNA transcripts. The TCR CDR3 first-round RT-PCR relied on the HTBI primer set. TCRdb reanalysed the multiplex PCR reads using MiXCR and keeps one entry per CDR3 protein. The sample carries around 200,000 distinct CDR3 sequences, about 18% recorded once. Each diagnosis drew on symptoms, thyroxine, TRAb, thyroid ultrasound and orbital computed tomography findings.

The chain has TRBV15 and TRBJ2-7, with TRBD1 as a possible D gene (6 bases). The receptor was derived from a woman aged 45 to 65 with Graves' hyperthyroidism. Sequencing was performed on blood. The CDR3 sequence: CATSRDPGQSPQYF. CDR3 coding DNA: TGTGCCACCAGCAGAGATCCCGGACAGAGTCCGCAGTACTTC.